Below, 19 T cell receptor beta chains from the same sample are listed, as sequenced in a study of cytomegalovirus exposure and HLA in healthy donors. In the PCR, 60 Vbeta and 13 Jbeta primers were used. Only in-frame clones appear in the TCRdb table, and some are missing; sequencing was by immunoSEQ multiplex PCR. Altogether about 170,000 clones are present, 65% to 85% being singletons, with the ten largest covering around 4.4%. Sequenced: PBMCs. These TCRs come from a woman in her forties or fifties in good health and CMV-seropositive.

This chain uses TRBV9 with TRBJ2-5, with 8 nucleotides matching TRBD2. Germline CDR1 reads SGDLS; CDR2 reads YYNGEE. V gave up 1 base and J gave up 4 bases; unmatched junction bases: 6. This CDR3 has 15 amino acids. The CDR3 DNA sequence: TGTGCCAGCAGCGTAATCGGGGGGGCGGGAGAGACCCAGTACTTC. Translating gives CASSVIGGAGETQYF.

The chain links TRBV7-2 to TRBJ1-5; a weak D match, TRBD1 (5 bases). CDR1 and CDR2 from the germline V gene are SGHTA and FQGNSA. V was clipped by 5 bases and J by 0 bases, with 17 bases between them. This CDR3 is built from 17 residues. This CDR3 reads CASSASSGSDSNQPQHF. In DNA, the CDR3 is TGTGCCAGCAGCGCATCTTCAGGGTCCGATAGCAATCAGCCCCAGCATTTT.

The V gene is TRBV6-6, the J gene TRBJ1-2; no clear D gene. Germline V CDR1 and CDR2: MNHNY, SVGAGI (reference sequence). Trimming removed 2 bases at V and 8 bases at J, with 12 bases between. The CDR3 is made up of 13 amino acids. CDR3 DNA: TGTGCCAGCAGTTACGGAGGTGAGAGCGGCTACACCTTC. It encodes CASSYGGESGYTF.

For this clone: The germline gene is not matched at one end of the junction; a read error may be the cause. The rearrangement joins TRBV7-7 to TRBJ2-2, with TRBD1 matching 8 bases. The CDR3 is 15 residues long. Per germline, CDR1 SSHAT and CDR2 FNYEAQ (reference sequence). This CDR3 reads CASSSTGANTGELFF. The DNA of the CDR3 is TGTGCTAGCAGCTCGACAGGGGCGAACACCGGGGAGCTGTTTTTT. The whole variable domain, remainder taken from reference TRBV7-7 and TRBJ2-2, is GAGVSQSPRYKVTKRGQDVTLRCDPISSHATLYWYQQALGQGPEFLTYFNYEAQPDKSGLPSDRFSAERPEGSISTLTIQRTEQRDSAMYRCASSSTGANTGELFFGEGSRLTVL.

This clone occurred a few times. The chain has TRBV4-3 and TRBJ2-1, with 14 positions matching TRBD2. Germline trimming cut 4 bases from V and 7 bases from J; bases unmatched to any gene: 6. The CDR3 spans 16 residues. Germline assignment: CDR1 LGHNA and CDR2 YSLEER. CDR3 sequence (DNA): TGCGCCAGCAGCCGACCGGGACTAGCGGGAGAGAATGAGCAGTTCTTC. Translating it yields CASSRPGLAGENEQFF.

This CDR3 reads CASSVERSREQYF. The CDR3 bases are TGTGCCAGCAGCGTAGAACGGTCCAGGGAGCAGTACTTC. The gene calls are TRBV9 and TRBJ2-7; D is unclear. The germline V and J ends were trimmed by 0 bases and 7 bases, with 11 bases remaining between them. Per germline, CDR1 SGDLS and CDR2 YYNGEE. This CDR3 is 13 amino acids long.

This CDR3 reads CASSFDYLSYEQYF. CDR3 nucleotides: TGTGCCAGCAGCTTCGACTACCTCTCCTACGAGCAGTACTTC. This chain joins TRBV7-2 and TRBJ2-7, with D perhaps TRBD2 (5 bases). CDR3 length: 14 amino acids. The V end was cut by 3 bases, the J end by 0 bases, with 9 bases between. Looked up from germline, CDR1 is SGHTA and CDR2 is FQGNSA.

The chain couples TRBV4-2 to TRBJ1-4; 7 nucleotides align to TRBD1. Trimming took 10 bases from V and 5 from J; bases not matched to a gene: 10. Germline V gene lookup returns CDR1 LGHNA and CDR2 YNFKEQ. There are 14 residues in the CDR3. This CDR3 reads CATRGTGVNEKLFF. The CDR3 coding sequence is TGTGCCACCAGAGGAACAGGGGTAAATGAAAAACTGTTTTTT.

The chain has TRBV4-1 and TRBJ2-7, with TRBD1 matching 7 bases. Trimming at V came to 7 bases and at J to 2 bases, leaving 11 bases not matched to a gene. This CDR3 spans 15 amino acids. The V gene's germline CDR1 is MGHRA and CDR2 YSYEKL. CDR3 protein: CASKLQGLGPYEQYF. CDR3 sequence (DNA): TGCGCCAGCAAACTACAGGGGTTAGGTCCCTACGAGCAGTACTTC.

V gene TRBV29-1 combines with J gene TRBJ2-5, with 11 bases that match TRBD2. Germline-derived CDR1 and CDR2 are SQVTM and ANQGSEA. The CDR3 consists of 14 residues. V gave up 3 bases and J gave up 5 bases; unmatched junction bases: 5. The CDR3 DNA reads TGCAGCGTTGATAGCGGGGGGGACGGGGAGACCCAGTACTTC. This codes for CSVDSGGDGETQYF.

The CDR3 protein is CASSEPFTDTQYF. The CDR3 DNA reads TGTGCCAGCAGTGAACCCTTTACAGATACGCAGTATTTT. The chain has TRBV2 and TRBJ2-3; D unresolved. The CDR3 is made up of 13 amino acids. The ends were cut back, 2 bases at V and 3 bases at J, with 6 bases in the middle. Germline V gene sequence: CDR1 SNHLY, CDR2 FYNNEI.

CDR3 bases: TGTGCCAGCAGCTTAGACAGGGGTATCGATGGCTACACCTTC. Protein: CASSLDRGIDGYTF. This chain links TRBV7-9 with TRBJ1-2; 7 nucleotides agree with TRBD1. Germline CDR1 SEHNR, CDR2 FQNEAQ (reference sequence). V trimming: 1 base; J trimming: 6 bases; junction bases outside the gene matches: 5. This CDR3 is 14 amino acids long.

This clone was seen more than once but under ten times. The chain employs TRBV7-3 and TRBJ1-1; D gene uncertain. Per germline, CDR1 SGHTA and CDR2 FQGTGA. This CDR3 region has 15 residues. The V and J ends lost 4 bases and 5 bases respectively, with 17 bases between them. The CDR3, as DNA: TGTGCCAGCAGCTATGACGCATACGAGGAGACTGAAGCTTTCTTT. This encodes CASSYDAYEETEAFF.

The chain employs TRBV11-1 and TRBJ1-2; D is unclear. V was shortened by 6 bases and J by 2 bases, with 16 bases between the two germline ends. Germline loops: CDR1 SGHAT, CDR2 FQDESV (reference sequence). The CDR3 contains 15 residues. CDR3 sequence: CASSPNKEQNYGYTF. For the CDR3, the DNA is TGTGCCAGCAGTCCTAATAAGGAGCAGAACTATGGCTACACCTTC.

For the CDR3, the DNA is TGTGCCAGTAGTATCTGGTTTTCGACTAGCGGGCTTCCCCACTTAGGCGAGCAGTTCTTC. It encodes CASSIWFSTSGLPHLGEQFF. The gene calls are TRBV19 and TRBJ2-1, with 10 bases fitting TRBD2. V lost 3 bases, J lost 10 bases, and 24 bases stayed unmatched. From germline, CDR1 is LNHDA and CDR2 SQIVND (reference sequence). The CDR3 length is 20 residues.

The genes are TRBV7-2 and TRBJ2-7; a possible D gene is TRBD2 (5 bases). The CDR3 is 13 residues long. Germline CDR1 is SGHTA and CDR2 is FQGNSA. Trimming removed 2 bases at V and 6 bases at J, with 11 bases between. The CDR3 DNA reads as TGTGCCAGCAGCTTAAGACCCGAGGGCGAGCAGTACTTC. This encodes CASSLRPEGEQYF.

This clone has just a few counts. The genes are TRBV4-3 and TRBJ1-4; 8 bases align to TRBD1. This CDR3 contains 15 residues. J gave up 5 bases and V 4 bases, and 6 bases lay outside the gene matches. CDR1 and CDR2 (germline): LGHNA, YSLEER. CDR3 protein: CASSPGQGGNEKLFF. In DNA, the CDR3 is TGCGCCAGCAGCCCAGGACAGGGCGGAAATGAAAAACTGTTTTTT.

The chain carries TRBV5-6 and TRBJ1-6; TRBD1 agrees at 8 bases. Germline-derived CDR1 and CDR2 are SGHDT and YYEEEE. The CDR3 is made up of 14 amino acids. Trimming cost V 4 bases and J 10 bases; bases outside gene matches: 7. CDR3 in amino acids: CASSLGQGFSPLHF. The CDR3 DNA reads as TGTGCCAGCAGCCTAGGACAGGGTTTCTCACCCCTCCACTTT.

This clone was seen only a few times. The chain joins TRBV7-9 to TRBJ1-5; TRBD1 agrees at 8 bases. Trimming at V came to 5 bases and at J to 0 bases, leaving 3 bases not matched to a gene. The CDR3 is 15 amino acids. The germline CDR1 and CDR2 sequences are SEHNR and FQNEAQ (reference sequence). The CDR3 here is CASSLDRASNQPQHF. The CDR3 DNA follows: TGTGCCAGCAGCCTGGACAGGGCTAGCAATCAGCCCCAGCATTTT.